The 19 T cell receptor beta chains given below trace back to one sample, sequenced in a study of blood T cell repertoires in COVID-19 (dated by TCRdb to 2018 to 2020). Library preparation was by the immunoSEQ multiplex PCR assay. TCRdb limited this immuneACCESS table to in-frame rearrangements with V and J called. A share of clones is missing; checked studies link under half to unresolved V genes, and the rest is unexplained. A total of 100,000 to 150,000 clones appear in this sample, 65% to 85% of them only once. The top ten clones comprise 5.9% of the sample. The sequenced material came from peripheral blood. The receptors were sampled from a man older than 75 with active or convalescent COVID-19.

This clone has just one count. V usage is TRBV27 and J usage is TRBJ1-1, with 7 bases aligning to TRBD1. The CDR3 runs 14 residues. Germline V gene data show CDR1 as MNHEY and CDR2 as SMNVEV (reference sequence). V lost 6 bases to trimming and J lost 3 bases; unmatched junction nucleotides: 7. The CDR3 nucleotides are TGTGCCAGCAGCTATCGCAGGGGGGACACTGAAGCTTTCTTT. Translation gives CASSYRRGDTEAFF.

CDR3 protein: CASKPGTVGSGELFF. In nucleotides, the CDR3 is TGTGCCAGCAAGCCCGGGACAGTTGGGAGCGGGGAGCTGTTTTTT. V gene TRBV2 combines with J gene TRBJ2-2, with TRBD1 matching 7 bases. The J segment lost 7 bases and the V segment lost 7 bases, leaving 12 bases of the junction unmatched. CDR1 is SNHLY and CDR2 is FYNNEI in the germline V gene. The CDR3 sequence is 15 residues long.

This CDR3 is CAISIERGAGDGYTF. CDR3 DNA: TGTGCCATCAGTATCGAAAGGGGCGCAGGGGATGGCTACACCTTC. V and J are TRBV10-3 and TRBJ1-2; the D gene is possibly TRBD1 (6 bases). The germline gives CDR1 ENHRY, CDR2 SYGVKD. Trimming removed 5 bases at V and 6 bases at J, with 19 bases between. CDR3 length: 15 residues.

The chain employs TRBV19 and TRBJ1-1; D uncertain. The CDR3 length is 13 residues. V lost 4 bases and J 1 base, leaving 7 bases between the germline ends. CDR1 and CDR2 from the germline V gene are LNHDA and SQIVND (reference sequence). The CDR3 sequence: CASSKHTNTEAFF. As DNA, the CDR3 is TGTGCCAGTAGTAAACACACGAACACTGAAGCTTTCTTT.

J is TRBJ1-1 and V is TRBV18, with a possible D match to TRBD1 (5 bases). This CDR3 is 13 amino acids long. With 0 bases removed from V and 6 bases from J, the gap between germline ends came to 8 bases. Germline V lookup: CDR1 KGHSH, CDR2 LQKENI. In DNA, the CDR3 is TGTGCCAGCTCACCACCAGGGGCCCCTGAAGCTTTCTTT. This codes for CASSPPGAPEAFF.

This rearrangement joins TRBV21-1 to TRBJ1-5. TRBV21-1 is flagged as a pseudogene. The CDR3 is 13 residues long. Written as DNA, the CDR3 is TGTGCCAGCAGCAGTCCGGGGGGTCAGCCCCAGCATTTT. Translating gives CASSSPGGQPQHF.

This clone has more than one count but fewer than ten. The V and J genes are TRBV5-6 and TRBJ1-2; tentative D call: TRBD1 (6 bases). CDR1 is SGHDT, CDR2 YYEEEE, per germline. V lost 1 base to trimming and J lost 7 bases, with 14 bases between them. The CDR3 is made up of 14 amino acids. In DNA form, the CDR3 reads TGTGCCAGCAGCTTGAAGCGGGGGGCGAGTGGCTACACCTTC. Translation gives CASSLKRGASGYTF.

In DNA, the CDR3 is TGTGCCAGCAGTCAGGGCTTATACACCGGGGAGCTGTTTTTT. Its translation: CASSQGLYTGELFF. The V call is TRBV14, the J call TRBJ2-2; tentative D call: TRBD1 (5 bases). Looked up from germline, CDR1 is SGHDN and CDR2 is FVKESK. V lost 6 bases to trimming and J lost 3 bases, with 11 bases between them. The CDR3 runs 14 residues.

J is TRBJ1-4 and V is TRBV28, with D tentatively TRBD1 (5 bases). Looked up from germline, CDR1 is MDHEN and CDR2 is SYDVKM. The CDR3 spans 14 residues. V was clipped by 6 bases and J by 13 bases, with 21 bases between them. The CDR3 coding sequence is TGTGCCAGCAGATCTCCGGGACTAATAAGGGGACTGTTTTTT. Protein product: CASRSPGLIRGLFF.

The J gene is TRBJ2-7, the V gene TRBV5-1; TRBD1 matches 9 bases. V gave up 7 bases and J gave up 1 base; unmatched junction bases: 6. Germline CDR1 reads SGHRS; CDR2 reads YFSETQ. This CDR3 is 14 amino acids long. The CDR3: CASGLTGGSYEQYF. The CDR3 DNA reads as TGCGCCAGCGGGTTGACAGGGGGATCCTACGAGCAGTACTTC.

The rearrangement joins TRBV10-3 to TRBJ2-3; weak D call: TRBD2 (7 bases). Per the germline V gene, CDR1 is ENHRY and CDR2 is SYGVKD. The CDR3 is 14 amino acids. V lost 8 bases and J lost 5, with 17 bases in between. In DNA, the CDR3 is TGTGCCATCGGGGCGGGGGCAACCGGAGATACGCAGTATTTT. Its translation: CAIGAGATGDTQYF.

CDR3 protein: CASIDRGYPYNEQFF. CDR3 sequence (DNA): TGTGCCAGCATCGACAGGGGGTACCCCTACAATGAGCAGTTCTTC. The chain employs TRBV6-5 and TRBJ2-1; 9 positions match TRBD1. The junction had 6 bases not matched to a gene; V was cut back by 7 bases and J by 2 bases. Germline CDR1 MNHEY, CDR2 SVGAGI. The CDR3 extends over 15 amino acids.

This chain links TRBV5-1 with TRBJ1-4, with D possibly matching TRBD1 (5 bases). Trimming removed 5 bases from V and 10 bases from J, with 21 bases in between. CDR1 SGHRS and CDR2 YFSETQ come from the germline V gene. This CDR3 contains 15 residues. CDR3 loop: CASSEEPSGDGKLFF. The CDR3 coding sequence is TGCGCCAGCAGTGAAGAGCCGAGCGGGGACGGAAAACTGTTTTTT.

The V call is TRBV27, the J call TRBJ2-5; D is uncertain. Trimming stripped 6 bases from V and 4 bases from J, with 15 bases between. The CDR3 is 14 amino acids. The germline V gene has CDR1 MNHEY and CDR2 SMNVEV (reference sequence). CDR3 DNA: TGTGCCAGCAGACCGACTCCAATGGGAGAGACCCAGTACTTC. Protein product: CASRPTPMGETQYF.

The chain's CDR3 is CASNPPTRGGSKETQYF. The DNA for the CDR3 is TGTGCCAGCAACCCCCCAACAAGGGGGGGATCTAAAGAGACCCAGTACTTC. This chain uses TRBV5-7 with TRBJ2-5, with D maybe TRBD2 (7 bases). TRBV5-7 is given ORF status, its function remaining uncertain. The CDR3 spans 17 residues. Deletions cut 6 bases from V and 3 bases from J, with 24 bases between.

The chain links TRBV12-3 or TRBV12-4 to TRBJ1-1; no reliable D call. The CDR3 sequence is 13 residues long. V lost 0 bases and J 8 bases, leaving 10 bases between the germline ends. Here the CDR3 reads CASSLAHRGEAFF. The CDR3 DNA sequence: TGTGCCAGCAGTTTAGCGCATAGAGGGGAAGCTTTCTTT.

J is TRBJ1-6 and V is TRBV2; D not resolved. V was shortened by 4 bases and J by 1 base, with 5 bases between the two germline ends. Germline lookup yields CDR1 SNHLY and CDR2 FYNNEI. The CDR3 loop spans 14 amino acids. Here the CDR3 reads CASSVVSYNSPLHF. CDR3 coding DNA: TGTGCCAGCAGTGTAGTATCCTATAATTCACCCCTCCACTTT.

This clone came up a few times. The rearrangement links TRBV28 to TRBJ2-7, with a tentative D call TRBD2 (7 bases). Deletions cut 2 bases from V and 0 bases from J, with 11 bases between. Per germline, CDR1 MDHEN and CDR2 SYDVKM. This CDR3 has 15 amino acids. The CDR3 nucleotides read TGTGCCAGCAGTTTACGGGGGGCTCCCTCCTACGAGCAGTACTTC. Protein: CASSLRGAPSYEQYF.

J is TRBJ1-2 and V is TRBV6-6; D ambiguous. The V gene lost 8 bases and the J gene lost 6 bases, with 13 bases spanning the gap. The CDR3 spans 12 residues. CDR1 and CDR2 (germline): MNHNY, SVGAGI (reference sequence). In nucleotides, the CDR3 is TGTGCCAGCGCTAATCGGGTGAATGGCTACACCTTC. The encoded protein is CASANRVNGYTF.